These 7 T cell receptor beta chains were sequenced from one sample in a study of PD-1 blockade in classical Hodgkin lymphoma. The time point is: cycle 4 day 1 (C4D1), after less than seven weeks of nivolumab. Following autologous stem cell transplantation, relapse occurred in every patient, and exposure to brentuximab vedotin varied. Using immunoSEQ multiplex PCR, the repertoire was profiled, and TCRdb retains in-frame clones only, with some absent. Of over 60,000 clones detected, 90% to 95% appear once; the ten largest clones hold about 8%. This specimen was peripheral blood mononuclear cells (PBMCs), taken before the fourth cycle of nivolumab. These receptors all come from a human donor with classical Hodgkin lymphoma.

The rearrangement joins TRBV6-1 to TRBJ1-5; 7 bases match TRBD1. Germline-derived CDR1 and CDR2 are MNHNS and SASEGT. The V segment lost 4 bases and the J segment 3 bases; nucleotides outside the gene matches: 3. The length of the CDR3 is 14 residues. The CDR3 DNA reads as TGTGCCAGCAGTGCCAGGGGGAACAATCAGCCCCAGCATTTT. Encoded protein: CASSARGNNQPQHF.

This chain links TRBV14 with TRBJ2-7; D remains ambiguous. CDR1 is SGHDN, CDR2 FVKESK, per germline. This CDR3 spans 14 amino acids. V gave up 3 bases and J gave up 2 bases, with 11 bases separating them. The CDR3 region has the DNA TGTGCCAGCAGCCAGTTACAGCTTACCTACGAGCAGTACTTC. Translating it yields CASSQLQLTYEQYF.

The CDR3 loop is CASSRDLTGTFYEQYF. In DNA form, the CDR3 reads TGTGCCAGCAGCCGAGACCTGACAGGGACTTTTTACGAGCAGTACTTC. V gene TRBV4-2 combines with J gene TRBJ2-7, with D maybe TRBD1 (7 bases). CDR1 LGHNA and CDR2 YNFKEQ come from the germline V gene. The V and J ends lost 4 bases and 4 bases respectively, with 20 bases between them. The CDR3 is 16 amino acids.

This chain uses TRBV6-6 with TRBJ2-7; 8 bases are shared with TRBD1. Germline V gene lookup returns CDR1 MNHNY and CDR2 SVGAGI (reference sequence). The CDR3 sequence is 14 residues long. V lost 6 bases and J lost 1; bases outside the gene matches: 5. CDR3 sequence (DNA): TGTGCCAGCAGGTATCGACAGGGGTCCTACGAGCAGTACTTC. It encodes CASRYRQGSYEQYF.

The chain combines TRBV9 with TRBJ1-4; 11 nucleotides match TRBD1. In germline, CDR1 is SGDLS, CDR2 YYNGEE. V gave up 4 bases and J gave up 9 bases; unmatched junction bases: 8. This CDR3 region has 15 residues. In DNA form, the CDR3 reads TGTGCCAGCAGCTCAGACGGACAGGGGGCTCAAAAACTGTTTTTT. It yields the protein CASSSDGQGAQKLFF.

The CDR3 spells CASSLSRDTSYNEQFF. CDR3 DNA: TGTGCCAGCAGCTTATCACGGGACACTTCCTACAATGAGCAGTTCTTC. The chain links TRBV7-3 to TRBJ2-1, with D perhaps matching TRBD1 (6 bases). The CDR3 covers 16 residues. V dropped 2 bases and J dropped 1 base, with 12 bases sitting between them. Germline CDR1 reads SGHTA; CDR2 reads FQGTGA.

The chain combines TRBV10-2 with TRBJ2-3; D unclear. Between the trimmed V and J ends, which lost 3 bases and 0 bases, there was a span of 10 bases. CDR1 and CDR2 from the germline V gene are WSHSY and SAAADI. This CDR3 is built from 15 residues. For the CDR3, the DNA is TGCGCCAGCAGTGATCTCCTCCTTAGCACAGATACGCAGTATTTT. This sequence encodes CASSDLLLSTDTQYF.